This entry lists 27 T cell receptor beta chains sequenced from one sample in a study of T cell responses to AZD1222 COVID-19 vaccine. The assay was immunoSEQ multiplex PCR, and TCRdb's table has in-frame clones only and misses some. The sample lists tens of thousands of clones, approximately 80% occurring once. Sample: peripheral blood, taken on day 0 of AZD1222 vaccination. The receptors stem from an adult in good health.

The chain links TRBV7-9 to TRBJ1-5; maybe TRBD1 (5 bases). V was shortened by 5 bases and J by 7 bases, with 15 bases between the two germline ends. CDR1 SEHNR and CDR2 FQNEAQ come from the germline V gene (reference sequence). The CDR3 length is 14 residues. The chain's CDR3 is CASSGEGEVQPQHF. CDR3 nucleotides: TGTGCCAGCAGCGGAGAAGGGGAAGTGCAGCCCCAGCATTTT.

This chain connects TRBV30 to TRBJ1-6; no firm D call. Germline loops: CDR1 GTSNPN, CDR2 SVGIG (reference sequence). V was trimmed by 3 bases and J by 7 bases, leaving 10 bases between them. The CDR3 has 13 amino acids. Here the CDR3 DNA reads TGTGCCTGGAGAGGTCAGGTGAATTCACCCCTCCACTTT. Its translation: CAWRGQVNSPLHF.

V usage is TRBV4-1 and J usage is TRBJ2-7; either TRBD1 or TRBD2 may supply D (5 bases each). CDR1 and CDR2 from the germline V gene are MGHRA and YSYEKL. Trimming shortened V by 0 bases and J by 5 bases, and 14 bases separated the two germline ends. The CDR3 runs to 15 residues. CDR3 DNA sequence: TGCGCCAGCAGCCAAGAACCCAGGGCCGGGGACGAGCAGTACTTC. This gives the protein CASSQEPRAGDEQYF.

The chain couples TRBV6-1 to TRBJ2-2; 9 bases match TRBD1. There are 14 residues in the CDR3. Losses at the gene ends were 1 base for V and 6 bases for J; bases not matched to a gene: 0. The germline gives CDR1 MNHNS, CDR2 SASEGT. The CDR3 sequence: CASSEGTGAGELFF. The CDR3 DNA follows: TGTGCCAGCAGTGAAGGGACAGGGGCCGGGGAGCTGTTTTTT.

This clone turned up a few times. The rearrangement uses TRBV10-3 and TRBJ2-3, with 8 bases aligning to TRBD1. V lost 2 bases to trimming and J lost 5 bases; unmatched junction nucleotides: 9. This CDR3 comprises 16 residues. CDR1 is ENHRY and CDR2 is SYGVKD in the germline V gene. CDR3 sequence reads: CAISEPGQGVKDTQYF. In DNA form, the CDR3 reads TGTGCCATCAGTGAGCCCGGACAGGGAGTGAAAGATACGCAGTATTTT.

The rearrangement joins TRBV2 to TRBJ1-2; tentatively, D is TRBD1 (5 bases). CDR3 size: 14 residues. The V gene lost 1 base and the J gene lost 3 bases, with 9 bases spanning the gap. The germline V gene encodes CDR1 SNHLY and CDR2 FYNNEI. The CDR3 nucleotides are TGTGCCAGCAGTGAAGGGCAGGGAGACTATGGCTACACCTTC. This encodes CASSEGQGDYGYTF. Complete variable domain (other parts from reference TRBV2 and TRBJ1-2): EPEVTQTPSHQVTQMGQEVILRCVPISNHLYFYWYRQILGQKVEFLVSFYNNEISEKSEIFDDQFSVERPDGSNFTLKIRSTKLEDSAMYFCASSEGQGDYGYTFGSGTRLTVV.

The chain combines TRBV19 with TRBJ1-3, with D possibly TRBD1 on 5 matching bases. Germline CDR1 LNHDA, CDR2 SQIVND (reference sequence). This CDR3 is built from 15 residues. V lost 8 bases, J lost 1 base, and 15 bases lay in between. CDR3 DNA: TGTGCCAGTGCTCCGGCCAGGGTTTCTGGAAACACCATATATTTT. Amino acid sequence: CASAPARVSGNTIYF.

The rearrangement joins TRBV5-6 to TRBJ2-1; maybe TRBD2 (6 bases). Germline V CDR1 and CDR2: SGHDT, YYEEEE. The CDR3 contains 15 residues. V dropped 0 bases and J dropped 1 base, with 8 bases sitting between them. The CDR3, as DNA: TGTGCCAGCAGCTTGGGCGGGGATTCCTACAATGAGCAGTTCTTC. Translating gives CASSLGGDSYNEQFF.

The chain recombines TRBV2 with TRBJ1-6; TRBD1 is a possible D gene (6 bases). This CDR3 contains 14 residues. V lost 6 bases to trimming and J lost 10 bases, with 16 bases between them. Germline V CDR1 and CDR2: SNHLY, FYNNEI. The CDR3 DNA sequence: TGTGCCAGCAGACTACAGGGCACGAACTCACCCCTCCACTTT. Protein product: CASRLQGTNSPLHF. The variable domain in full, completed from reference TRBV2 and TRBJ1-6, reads EPEVTQTPSHQVTQMGQEVILRCVPISNHLYFYWYRQILGQKVEFLVSFYNNEISEKSEIFDDQFSVERPDGSNFTLKIRSTKLEDSAMYFCASRLQGTNSPLHFGNGTRLTVT.

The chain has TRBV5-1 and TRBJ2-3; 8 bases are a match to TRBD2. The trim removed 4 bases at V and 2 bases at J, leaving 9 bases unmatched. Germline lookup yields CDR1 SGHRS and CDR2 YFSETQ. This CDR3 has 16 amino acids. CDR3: CASSTTGLEVTDTQYF. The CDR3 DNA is TGCGCCAGCAGCACGACGGGACTAGAAGTCACAGATACGCAGTATTTT.

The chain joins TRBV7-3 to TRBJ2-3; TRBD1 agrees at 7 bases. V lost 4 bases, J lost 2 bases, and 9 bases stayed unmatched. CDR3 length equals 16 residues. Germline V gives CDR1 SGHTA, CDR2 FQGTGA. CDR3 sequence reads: CASSSRDRDITDTQYF. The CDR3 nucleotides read TGTGCCAGCAGCTCCCGGGACAGAGACATCACAGATACGCAGTATTTT.

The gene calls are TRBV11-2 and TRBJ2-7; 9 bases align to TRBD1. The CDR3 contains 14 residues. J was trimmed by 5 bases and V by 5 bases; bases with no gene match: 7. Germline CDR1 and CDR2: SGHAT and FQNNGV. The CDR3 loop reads CASSLGGTGNEQYF. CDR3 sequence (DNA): TGTGCCAGCAGCCTAGGGGGGACAGGGAACGAGCAGTACTTC.

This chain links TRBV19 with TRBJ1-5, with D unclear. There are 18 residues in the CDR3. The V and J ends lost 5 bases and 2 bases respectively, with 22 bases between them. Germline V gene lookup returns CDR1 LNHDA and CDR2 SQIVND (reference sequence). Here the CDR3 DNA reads TGTGCCAGTAGTTTACAGCCCCTAGGGCCTGGTGGCAATCAGCCCCAGCATTTT. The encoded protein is CASSLQPLGPGGNQPQHF.

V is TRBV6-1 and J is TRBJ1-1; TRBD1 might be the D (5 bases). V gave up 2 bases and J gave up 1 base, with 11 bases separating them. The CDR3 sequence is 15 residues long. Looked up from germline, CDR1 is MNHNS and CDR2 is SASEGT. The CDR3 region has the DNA TGTGCCAGCAGTGAAAACTGGGACCAGAACACTGAAGCTTTCTTT. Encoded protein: CASSENWDQNTEAFF.

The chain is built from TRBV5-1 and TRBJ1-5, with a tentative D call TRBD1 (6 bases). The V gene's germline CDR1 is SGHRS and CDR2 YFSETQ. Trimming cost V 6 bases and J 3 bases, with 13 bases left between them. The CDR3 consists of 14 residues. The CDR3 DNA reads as TGCGCCAGCACCCTAGGACAGCCCAATCAGCCCCAGCATTTT. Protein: CASTLGQPNQPQHF.

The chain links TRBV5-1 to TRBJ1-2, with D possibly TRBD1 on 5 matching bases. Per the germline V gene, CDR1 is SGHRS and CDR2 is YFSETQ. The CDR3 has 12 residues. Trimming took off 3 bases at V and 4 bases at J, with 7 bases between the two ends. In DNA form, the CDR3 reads TGCGCCAGCAGCTCGGGGCTCTATGGCTACACCTTC. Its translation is CASSSGLYGYTF.

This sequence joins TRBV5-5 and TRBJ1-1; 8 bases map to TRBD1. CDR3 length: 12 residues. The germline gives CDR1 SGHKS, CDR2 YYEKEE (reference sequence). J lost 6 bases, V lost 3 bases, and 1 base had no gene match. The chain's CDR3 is CASSSDRAEAFF. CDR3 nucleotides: TGTGCCAGCAGCTCGGACAGGGCTGAAGCTTTCTTT.

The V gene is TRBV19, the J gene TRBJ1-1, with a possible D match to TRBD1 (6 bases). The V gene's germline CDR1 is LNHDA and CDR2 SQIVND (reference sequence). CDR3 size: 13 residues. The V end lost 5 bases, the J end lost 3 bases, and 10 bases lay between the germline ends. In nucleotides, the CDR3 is TGTGCCAGTAGTCTCAACAGGGACACTGAAGCTTTCTTT. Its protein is CASSLNRDTEAFF.

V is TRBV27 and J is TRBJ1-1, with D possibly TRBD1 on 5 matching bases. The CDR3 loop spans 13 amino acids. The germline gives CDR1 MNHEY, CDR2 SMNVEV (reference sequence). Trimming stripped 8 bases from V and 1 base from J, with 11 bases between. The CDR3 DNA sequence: TGTGCCAGCCACCCTGGGGGGAACACTGAAGCTTTCTTT. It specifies CASHPGGNTEAFF.

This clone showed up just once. The CDR3 here is CASSPRVGYGYTF. The CDR3 DNA reads TGTGCCAGCAGTCCCCGGGTGGGCTATGGCTACACCTTC. V usage is TRBV27 and J usage is TRBJ1-2; D is unclear. The germline V and J ends were trimmed by 5 bases and 4 bases, with 11 bases remaining between them. CDR1 is MNHEY and CDR2 is SMNVEV in the germline V gene (reference sequence). The CDR3 is 13 amino acids.

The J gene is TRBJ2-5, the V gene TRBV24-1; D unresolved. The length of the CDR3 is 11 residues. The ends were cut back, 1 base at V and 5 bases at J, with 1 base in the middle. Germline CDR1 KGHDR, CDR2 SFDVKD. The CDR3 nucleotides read TGTGCCACCAGTGATTTTGAGACCCAGTACTTC. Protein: CATSDFETQYF.

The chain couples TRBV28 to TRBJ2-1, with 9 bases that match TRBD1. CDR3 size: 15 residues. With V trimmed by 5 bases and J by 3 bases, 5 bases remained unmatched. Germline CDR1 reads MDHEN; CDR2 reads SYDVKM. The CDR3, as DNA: TGTGCCAGCAGTGCCGGGACAGGGATCTACAATGAGCAGTTCTTC. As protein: CASSAGTGIYNEQFF.

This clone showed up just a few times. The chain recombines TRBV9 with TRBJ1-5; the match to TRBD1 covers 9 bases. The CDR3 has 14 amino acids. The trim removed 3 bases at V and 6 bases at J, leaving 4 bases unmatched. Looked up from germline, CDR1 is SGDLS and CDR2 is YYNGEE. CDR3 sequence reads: CASSDGQGIQPQHF. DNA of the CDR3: TGTGCCAGCAGCGATGGACAGGGGATTCAGCCCCAGCATTTT.

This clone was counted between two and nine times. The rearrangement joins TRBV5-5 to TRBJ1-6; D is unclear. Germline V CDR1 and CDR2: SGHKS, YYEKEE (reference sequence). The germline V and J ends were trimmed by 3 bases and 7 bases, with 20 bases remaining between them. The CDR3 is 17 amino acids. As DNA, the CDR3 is TGTGCCAGCAGCTCCCGCCGGCAGTTAATTAAGAATTCACCCCTCCACTTT. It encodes CASSSRRQLIKNSPLHF.

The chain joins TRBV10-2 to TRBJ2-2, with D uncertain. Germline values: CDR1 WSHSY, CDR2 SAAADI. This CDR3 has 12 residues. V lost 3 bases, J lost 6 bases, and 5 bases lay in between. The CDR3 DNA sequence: TGCGCCAGCAGTGATATGTCCGGGGAGCTGTTTTTT. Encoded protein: CASSDMSGELFF.

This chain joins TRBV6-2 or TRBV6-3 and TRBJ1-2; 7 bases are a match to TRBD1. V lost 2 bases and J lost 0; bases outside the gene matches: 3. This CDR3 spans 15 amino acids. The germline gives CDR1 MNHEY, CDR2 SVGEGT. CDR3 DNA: TGTGCCAGCAGTTACGACAGGGCGGCTAACTATGGCTACACCTTC. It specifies CASSYDRAANYGYTF.

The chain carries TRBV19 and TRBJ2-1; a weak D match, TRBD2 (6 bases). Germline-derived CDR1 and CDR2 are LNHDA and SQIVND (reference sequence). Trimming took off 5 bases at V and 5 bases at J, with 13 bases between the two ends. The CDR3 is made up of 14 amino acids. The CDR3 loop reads CASSGGLTDNEQFF. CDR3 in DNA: TGTGCCAGTAGTGGGGGACTTACCGACAATGAGCAGTTCTTC.